This T cell receptor (beta chain) was identified during a study of Graves' ophthalmopathy and Graves' hyperthyroidism. This clonotype has a count of ten or more. What it binds is not known. V lost 7 bases and J 4 bases, leaving 11 bases between the germline ends. CDR3 size: 12 residues. Germline V lookup: CDR1 SGHRS, CDR2 YFSETQ. Moderate-to-severe activity, CAS ≥3, NOSPECS ≥4 and duration under 3 months were recorded for donors with ophthalmopathy. Points from the study as a whole: Ophthalmopathy progression prediction by the model yielded a sensitivity of about 70% and a specificity of under 80%. Blood repertoires reportedly contained most expanded thyroid clonotypes above 0.001 frequency.

Scientists amplified the TCR beta CDR3 regions from RNA transcripts. Following a first-round RT-PCR that used HTBI primers, a second-round multiplex PCR was carried out. TCRdb redid the calling of the multiplex PCR reads with MiXCR, one entry per CDR3 protein. The table includes about 160,000 distinct CDR3 sequences, approximately 40% detected once. Sequenced: peripheral blood. The origin of this receptor is a woman between 40 and 50 years old with Graves' ophthalmopathy. The chain has TRBV5-1 and TRBJ2-5; D ambiguous. The CDR3 DNA reads TGCGCCAGCCAAAGGCGCGGAGAGACCCAGTACTTC. It encodes CASQRRGETQYF. Drawing the rest from reference TRBV5-1 and TRBJ2-5, the complete variable domain is KAGVTQTPRYLIKTRGQQVTLSCSPISGHRSVSWYQQTPGQGLQFLFEYFSETQRNKGNFPGRFSGRQFSNSRSEMNVSTLELGDSALYLCASQRRGETQYFGPGTRLLVL.